This TCR beta chain was documented in a study of blood T cell repertoires in COVID-19. The protocol was immunoSEQ multiplex PCR, while the TCRdb copy is restricted to in-frame clones and leaves out a portion. The sample holds over 200,000 clones, around 87% seen once. The CDR3 contains 15 residues. V lost 4 bases, J lost 6 bases, and 16 bases lay in between. Germline CDR1 is SGHRS and CDR2 is YFSETQ. This chain uses TRBV5-1 with TRBJ2-2; D is perhaps TRBD1 (5 bases). The clonotype comes from a woman aged 25 to 39 who had recovered from COVID-19. The sample taken for sequencing was peripheral blood. CDR3 loop: CASSPGSPVAGELFF. The CDR3 nucleotides read TGCGCCAGCAGCCCAGGGTCCCCAGTGGCCGGGGAGCTGTTTTTT.